A single T cell receptor beta chain is shown here with its context. The antigen remains unidentified. This record belongs to a study of T cell repertoires in cytomegalovirus infection. Looking at the study overall: Used in the study were CMV epitopes, some recently identified and HLA-C-restricted, others well-studied and HLA-B-restricted. A matching HLA type, together with CMV infection, was signaled by public TCR beta signatures. Points from the study as a whole: The study found HLA-C-restricted CMV-specific TCR beta clonotypes dominating the ex vivo response. Frequencies of public TCR beta families were cumulated, and this identified carriers of CMV plus the relevant HLA.

Each CDR3 protein is one row after TCRdb ran MiXCR on the reads. Among under 500,000 distinct CDR3 sequences listed, under 45% were seen once. The V and J ends lost 5 bases and 6 bases respectively, with 15 bases between them. The CDR3 extends over 14 amino acids. The input for sequencing was cultured PBMCs, taken from culture after CMV antigen stimulation. This receptor was taken from a human donor in good health (CMV status not recorded). Some clones in this sample may be carry-over from other donors' samples. V is TRBV12-3 or TRBV12-4 and J is TRBJ2-3; tentatively, D is TRBD1 (6 bases). CDR3 bases: TGTGCCAGCAGTCGATTACAGGGTGGGGATACGCAGTATTTT. Its protein is CASSRLQGGDTQYF.